The entry that follows covers one T cell receptor beta chain sequence. Using immunoSEQ multiplex PCR, the repertoire was profiled, and TCRdb retains in-frame clones only, with some absent. The top ten hold 3.2% of the sample, which has roughly 55,000 clones, roughly 80% seen once. The sample is drawn from a study of blood T cell repertoires in COVID-19. Trimming took off 3 bases at V and 3 bases at J, with 14 bases between the two ends. Per germline, CDR1 KGHSH and CDR2 LQKENI. The CDR3 runs 15 residues. The receptor was derived from a man aged 55 to 69 with acute or convalescent COVID-19. Source material: peripheral blood. The gene calls are TRBV18 and TRBJ1-2; TRBD1 is a possible D gene (6 bases). This CDR3 reads CASSPLGGADYGYTF. CDR3 nucleotides: TGTGCCAGCTCACCCCTCGGGGGGGCCGACTATGGCTACACCTTC. The whole variable domain, remainder taken from reference TRBV18 and TRBJ1-2, is NAGVMQNPRHLVRRRGQEARLRCSPMKGHSHVYWYRQLPEEGLKFMVYLQKENIIDESGMPKERFSAEFPKEGPSILRIQQVVRGDSAAYFCASSPLGGADYGYTFGSGTRLTVV.